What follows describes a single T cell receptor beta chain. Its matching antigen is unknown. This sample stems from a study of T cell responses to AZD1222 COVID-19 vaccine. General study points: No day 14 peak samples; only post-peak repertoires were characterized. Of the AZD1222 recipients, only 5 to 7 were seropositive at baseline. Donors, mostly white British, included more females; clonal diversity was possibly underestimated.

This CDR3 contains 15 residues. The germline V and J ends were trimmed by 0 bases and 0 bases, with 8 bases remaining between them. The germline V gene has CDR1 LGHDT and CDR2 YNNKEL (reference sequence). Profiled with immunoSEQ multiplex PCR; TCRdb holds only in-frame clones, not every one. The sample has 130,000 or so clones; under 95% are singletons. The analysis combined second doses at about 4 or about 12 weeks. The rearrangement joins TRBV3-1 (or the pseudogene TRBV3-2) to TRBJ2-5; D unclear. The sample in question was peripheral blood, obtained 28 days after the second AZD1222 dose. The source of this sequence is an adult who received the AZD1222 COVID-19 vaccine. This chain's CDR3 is CASSQEMRYQETQYF. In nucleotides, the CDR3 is TGTGCCAGCAGCCAAGAAATGAGATACCAAGAGACCCAGTACTTC.